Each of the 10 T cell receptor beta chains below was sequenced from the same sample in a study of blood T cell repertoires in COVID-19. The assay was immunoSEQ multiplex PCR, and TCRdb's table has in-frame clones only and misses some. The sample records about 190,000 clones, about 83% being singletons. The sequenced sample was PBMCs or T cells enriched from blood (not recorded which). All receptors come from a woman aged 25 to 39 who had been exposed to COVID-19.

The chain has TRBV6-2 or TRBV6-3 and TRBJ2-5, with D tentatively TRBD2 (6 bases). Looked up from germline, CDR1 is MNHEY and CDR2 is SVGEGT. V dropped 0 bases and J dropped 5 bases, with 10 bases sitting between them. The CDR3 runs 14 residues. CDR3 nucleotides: TGTGCCAGCAGTTACTCGCCGGGGGAGGAGACCCAGTACTTC. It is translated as CASSYSPGEETQYF.

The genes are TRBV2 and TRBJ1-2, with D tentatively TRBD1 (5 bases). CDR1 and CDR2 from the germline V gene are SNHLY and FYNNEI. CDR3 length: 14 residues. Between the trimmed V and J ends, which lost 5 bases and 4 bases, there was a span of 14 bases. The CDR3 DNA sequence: TGTGCCAGCAGTAGCCAGACAGTTCTCTATGGCTACACCTTC. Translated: CASSSQTVLYGYTF. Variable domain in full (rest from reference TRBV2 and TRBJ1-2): EPEVTQTPSHQVTQMGQEVILRCVPISNHLYFYWYRQILGQKVEFLVSFYNNEISEKSEIFDDQFSVERPDGSNFTLKIRSTKLEDSAMYFCASSSQTVLYGYTFGSGTRLTVV.

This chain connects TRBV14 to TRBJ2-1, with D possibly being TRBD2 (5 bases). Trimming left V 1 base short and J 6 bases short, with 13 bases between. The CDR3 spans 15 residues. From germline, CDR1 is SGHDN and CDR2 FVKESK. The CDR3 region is CASSQVQTSRNEQFF. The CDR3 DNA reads TGTGCCAGCAGCCAAGTTCAAACTAGTCGCAATGAGCAGTTCTTC.

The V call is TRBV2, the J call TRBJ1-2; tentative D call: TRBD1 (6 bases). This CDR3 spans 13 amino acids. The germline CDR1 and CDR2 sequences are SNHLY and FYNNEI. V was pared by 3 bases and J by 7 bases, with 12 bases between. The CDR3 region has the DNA TGTGCCAGCAGTGACAACAGGGCCGGTGGCTACACCTTC. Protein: CASSDNRAGGYTF.

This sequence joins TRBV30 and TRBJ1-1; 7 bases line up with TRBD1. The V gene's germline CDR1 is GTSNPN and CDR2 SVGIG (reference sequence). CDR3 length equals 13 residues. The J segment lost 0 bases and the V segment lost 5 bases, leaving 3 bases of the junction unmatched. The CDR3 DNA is TGTGCCTGGGATACAGGGGTGAACACTGAAGCTTTCTTT. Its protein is CAWDTGVNTEAFF.

The DNA of the CDR3 is TGTGCCAGCAGCGGGGGATTCACCGGGGAGCTGTTTTTT. Amino acids: CASSGGFTGELFF. The chain couples TRBV2 to TRBJ2-2; D might be TRBD2 (6 bases). V lost 6 bases and J lost 4, with 9 bases in between. The CDR3 runs 13 residues. The germline CDR1 and CDR2 sequences are SNHLY and FYNNEI.

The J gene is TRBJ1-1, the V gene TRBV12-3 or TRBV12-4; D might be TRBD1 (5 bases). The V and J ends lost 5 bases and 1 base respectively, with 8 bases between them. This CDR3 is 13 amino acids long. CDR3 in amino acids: CASSTGGNTEAFF. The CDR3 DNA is TGTGCCAGCAGTACCGGGGGGAACACTGAAGCTTTCTTT.

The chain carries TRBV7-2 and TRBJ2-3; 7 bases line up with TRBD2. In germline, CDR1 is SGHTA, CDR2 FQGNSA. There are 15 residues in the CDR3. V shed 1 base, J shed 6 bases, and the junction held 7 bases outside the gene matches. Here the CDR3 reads CASSLDGGGSDTQYF. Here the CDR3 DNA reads TGTGCCAGCAGCTTAGATGGGGGGGGTAGCGATACGCAGTATTTT.

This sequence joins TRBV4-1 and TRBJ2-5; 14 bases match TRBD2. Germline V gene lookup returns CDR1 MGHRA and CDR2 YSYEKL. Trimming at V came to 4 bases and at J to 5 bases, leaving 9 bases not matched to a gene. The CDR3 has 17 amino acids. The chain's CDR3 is CASSLGTSGGALETQYF. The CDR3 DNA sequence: TGCGCCAGCAGCCTCGGGACTAGCGGGGGCGCTTTGGAGACCCAGTACTTC.

CDR3 region: CASGWDKNTEAFF. The CDR3 bases are TGTGCCAGCGGATGGGACAAAAACACTGAAGCTTTCTTT. The chain combines TRBV2 with TRBJ1-1, with a weak D call TRBD1 (6 bases). V was trimmed by 8 bases and J by 2 bases, leaving 12 bases between them. Germline V lookup: CDR1 SNHLY, CDR2 FYNNEI. The CDR3 covers 13 residues.